The 19 T cell receptor beta chains below come from one sample, sequenced in a study of T cell responses to AZD1222 COVID-19 vaccine (dated by TCRdb to the early 2020s). In the paper's terms, the time point label means: about 28 days (+/-7) after the second vaccine dose. The library was built by means of the immunoSEQ multiplex PCR assay. The table comes from immuneACCESS by way of TCRdb, which keeps in-frame sequences with V and J called. Part of the clones is missing from these tables; in studies checked, under half for an unresolved V gene and the rest for unknown reasons. The sample records some 160,000 clones, around 90% of which are singletons. The leading ten clones occupy 0.85% to 1.2% of the sample. The material was peripheral blood, obtained 28 days after the second AZD1222 dose. The source of these receptors is an adult who received the AZD1222 COVID-19 vaccine.

The chain employs TRBV7-2 and TRBJ1-1; D is uncertain. The CDR3 is 14 residues long. V was trimmed by 0 bases and J by 2 bases, leaving 7 bases between them. Germline CDR1 SGHTA, CDR2 FQGNSA. The CDR3 region has the DNA TGTGCCAGCAGCTTAGCGAACGTCAACACTGAAGCTTTCTTT. It specifies CASSLANVNTEAFF.

This chain uses TRBV3-1 (or the pseudogene TRBV3-2) with TRBJ2-7, with D tentatively TRBD1 or TRBD2 (5 bases each). V was clipped by 4 bases and J by 1 base, with 11 bases between them. From germline, CDR1 is LGHDT and CDR2 YNNKEL (reference sequence). The CDR3 length is 14 residues. The CDR3 loop reads CASSPRGSSYEQYF. CDR3 DNA: TGTGCCAGCAGCCCCCGGGGCAGTTCCTACGAGCAGTACTTC.

This CDR3 is CASSQGTGEGEKLFF. DNA of the CDR3: TGTGCCAGCAGCCAGGGGACAGGGGAAGGAGAAAAACTGTTTTTT. This chain links TRBV4-2 with TRBJ1-4; TRBD1 matches 10 bases. V trimming: 3 bases; J trimming: 8 bases; junction bases outside the gene matches: 6. This CDR3 is 15 amino acids long. Germline V gene lookup returns CDR1 LGHNA and CDR2 YNFKEQ.

This CDR3 is CASRRTGGNEQFF. For the CDR3, the DNA is TGTGCCAGCAGACGAACGGGGGGCAATGAGCAGTTCTTC. The chain has TRBV6-5 and TRBJ2-1, with TRBD2 identical over 7 bases. The junction had 5 bases not matched to a gene; V was cut back by 6 bases and J by 6 bases. The CDR3 is 13 amino acids. Per the germline V gene, CDR1 is MNHEY and CDR2 is SVGAGI.

About this clone: The same CDR3 arises from other DNA sequences in this sample as well. This rearrangement joins TRBV15 to TRBJ1-2, with a weak D call TRBD1 (6 bases). Germline-derived CDR1 and CDR2 are LNHNV and YYDKDF (reference sequence). V was clipped by 3 bases and J by 4 bases, with 9 bases between them. The CDR3 covers 13 residues. CDR3: CATSSGGGYGYTF. The CDR3 DNA is TGTGCCACCAGCAGTGGAGGGGGCTATGGCTACACCTTC.

This CDR3 reads CASSHSSYEQYF. In nucleotides, the CDR3 is TGTGCCAGCAGTCACAGCTCCTACGAGCAGTACTTC. The gene calls are TRBV7-2 and TRBJ2-7; no definite D call. Germline-derived CDR1 and CDR2 are SGHTA and FQGNSA. V shed 6 bases and J shed 0 bases, with 6 bases lying between them. CDR3 length equals 12 residues.

This chain links TRBV5-6 with TRBJ1-2; D remains unclear. The germline V gene has CDR1 SGHDT and CDR2 YYEEEE. This CDR3 has 15 residues. V lost 4 bases and J 5 bases, leaving 18 bases between the germline ends. CDR3: CASSPYTDWLYGYTF. The CDR3 DNA is TGTGCCAGCAGCCCATACACCGATTGGTTGTATGGCTACACCTTC.

The V call is TRBV2, the J call TRBJ2-7; maybe TRBD1 (5 bases). V lost 3 bases, J lost 2 bases, and 11 bases lay in between. The CDR3 contains 14 residues. CDR1 is SNHLY, CDR2 FYNNEI, per germline. CDR3 sequence: CASSDRVLPYEQYF. Written as DNA, the CDR3 is TGTGCCAGCAGTGACAGGGTCCTCCCCTACGAGCAGTACTTC.

The rearrangement links TRBV3-1 (or the pseudogene TRBV3-2) to TRBJ1-1; D ambiguous. CDR3 length: 13 amino acids. Trimming pared 5 bases from V and 1 base from J, leaving 8 bases between. CDR1 is LGHDT and CDR2 is YNNKEL in the germline V gene (reference sequence). This CDR3 reads CASSFTPNTEAFF. The CDR3 nucleotides read TGTGCCAGCAGCTTTACCCCGAACACTGAAGCTTTCTTT.

This chain links TRBV9 with TRBJ2-1; 11 bases map to TRBD2. The CDR3 is made up of 16 amino acids. Germline V CDR1 and CDR2: SGDLS, YYNGEE. With 3 bases clipped from V and 0 bases from J, the junction kept 2 bases outside the gene matches. The CDR3 region is CASSALAGGSYNEQFF. DNA for the CDR3: TGTGCCAGCAGCGCCCTAGCGGGGGGCTCCTACAATGAGCAGTTCTTC.

The chain carries TRBV3-1 (or the pseudogene TRBV3-2) and TRBJ2-3; the D gene is possibly TRBD2 (6 bases). The V end was cut by 4 bases, the J end by 4 bases, with 15 bases between. Germline values: CDR1 LGHDT, CDR2 YNNKEL (reference sequence). CDR3 size: 15 residues. The CDR3 coding sequence is TGTGCCAGCAGCCCTCGGGTACTAGCTCCAGATACGCAGTATTTT. Amino acids: CASSPRVLAPDTQYF.

V and J are TRBV19 and TRBJ2-7, with TRBD1 matching 7 bases. CDR3 size: 14 residues. V dropped 6 bases and J dropped 7; count of bases not matched to a gene: 12. Per germline, CDR1 LNHDA and CDR2 SQIVND (reference sequence). For the CDR3, the DNA is TGTGCCAGTAGGCTCCATGGGACAGCTAGTGAGCAGTACTTC. Residues: CASRLHGTASEQYF.

The chain has TRBV30 and TRBJ2-7; TRBD1 is a possible D gene (6 bases). The CDR3 has 16 residues. The germline V and J ends were trimmed by 3 bases and 0 bases, with 18 bases remaining between them. CDR1 and CDR2 from the germline V gene are GTSNPN and SVGIG (reference sequence). CDR3 residues: CAWRKFSGHYSYEQYF. The CDR3 nucleotides read TGTGCCTGGAGGAAATTCTCGGGACACTACTCCTACGAGCAGTACTTC.

The rearrangement links TRBV7-9 to TRBJ2-2; 9 positions match TRBD1. The CDR3 sequence is 15 residues long. The germline V gene has CDR1 SEHNR and CDR2 FQNEAQ (reference sequence). Trimming cost V 4 bases and J 5 bases; bases outside gene matches: 5. CDR3: CASSSWTGVTGELFF. For the CDR3, the DNA is TGTGCCAGCAGCTCATGGACAGGGGTGACCGGGGAGCTGTTTTTT.

In the case of this clone: This could be a read error, since a much larger clone is one nucleotide away. The sample contains more than one DNA sequence encoding this CDR3. The rearrangement joins TRBV5-1 to TRBJ1-3; D perhaps matches TRBD1 (5 bases). The germline V gene encodes CDR1 SGHRS and CDR2 YFSETQ. CDR3 length: 15 amino acids. V dropped 0 bases and J dropped 1 base, with 8 bases sitting between them. CDR3 DNA sequence: TGCGCCAGCAGCTTGGGACAGATATCTGGAAACACCATATATTTT. Its translation: CASSLGQISGNTIYF.

The CDR3 DNA reads as TGTGCTAGTGGTCCCACCGGCAGCAATCAGCCCCAGCATTTT. Its protein is CASGPTGSNQPQHF. The chain links TRBV12-5 to TRBJ1-5; D is unresolved. V dropped 5 bases and J dropped 1 base, with 9 bases sitting between them. Germline CDR1 and CDR2: LGHNT and FRNRAP. This CDR3 is 14 amino acids long.

V usage is TRBV6-1 and J usage is TRBJ1-5; tentatively, D is TRBD1 (6 bases). Germline V CDR1 and CDR2: MNHNS, SASEGT. The CDR3 is made up of 17 amino acids. Trimming removed 4 bases from V and 0 bases from J, with 16 bases in between. This CDR3 reads CASSGLPDSYSNQPQHF. CDR3 DNA sequence: TGTGCCAGCAGTGGGTTACCGGACAGTTATAGCAATCAGCCCCAGCATTTT.

This clone was observed a handful of times. V is TRBV5-5 and J is TRBJ1-1; D is undetermined. V was cut by 2 bases and J by 2 bases, with 19 bases left in between. From germline, CDR1 is SGHKS and CDR2 YYEKEE (reference sequence). The CDR3 is made up of 17 amino acids. The CDR3 bases are TGTGCCAGCAGCTTCGGCAGGCTGAGGGTGGGAAACACTGAAGCTTTCTTT. It is translated as CASSFGRLRVGNTEAFF.

The chain joins TRBV11-2 to TRBJ2-5; D unclear. Germline-derived CDR1 and CDR2 are SGHAT and FQNNGV. The CDR3 runs to 17 residues. V lost 5 bases and J 0 bases, leaving 19 bases between the germline ends. This CDR3 reads CASSPRLWADYQETQYF. The CDR3 DNA is TGTGCCAGCAGCCCCCGTTTGTGGGCAGATTACCAAGAGACCCAGTACTTC.